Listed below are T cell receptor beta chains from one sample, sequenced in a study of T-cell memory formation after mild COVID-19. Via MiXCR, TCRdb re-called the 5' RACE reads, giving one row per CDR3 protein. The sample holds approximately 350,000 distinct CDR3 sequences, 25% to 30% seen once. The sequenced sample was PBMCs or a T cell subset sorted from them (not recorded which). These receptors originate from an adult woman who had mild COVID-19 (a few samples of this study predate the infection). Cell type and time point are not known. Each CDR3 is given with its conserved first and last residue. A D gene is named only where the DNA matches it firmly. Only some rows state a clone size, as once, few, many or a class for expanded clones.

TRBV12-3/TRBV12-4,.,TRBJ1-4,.,TGTGCCAGCAGTGCGGACAGTCTGGGGGAAAAACTGTTTTTT,CASSADSLGEKLFF
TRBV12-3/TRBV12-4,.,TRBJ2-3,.,TGTGCCAGCAGTTTCGCCCAGTCCACAGATACGCAGTATTTT,CASSFAQSTDTQYF
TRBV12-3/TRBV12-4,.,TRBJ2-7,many,TGTGCCAGCAGCCTCGGGACATCCTCCTACGAGCAGTACTTC,CASSLGTSSYEQYF
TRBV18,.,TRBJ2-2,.,TGTGCCAGCTCGCCGGGAGCGGGTCAGGCGGAGCTGTTTTTT,CASSPGAGQAELFF
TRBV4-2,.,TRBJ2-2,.,TGTGCCAGCAGCCGACAGACGAACACCGGGGAGCTGTTTTTT,CASSRQTNTGELFF
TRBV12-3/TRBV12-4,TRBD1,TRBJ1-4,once,TGTGCCAGCAGCCGGACAGGGGTTGAAAAACTGTTTTTT,CASSRTGVEKLFF
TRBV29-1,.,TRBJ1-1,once,TGCAGCGTTGAAGCAAACAGGACCTGGAACACTGAAGCTTTCTTT,CSVEANRTWNTEAFF
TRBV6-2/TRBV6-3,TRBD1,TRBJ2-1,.,TGTGCCAGCAGTTACCCCTCTTGGATAGCCCCAGGGGGGTTCTTC,CASSYPSWIAPGGFF
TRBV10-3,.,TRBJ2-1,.,TGTGCCACAACCTCCGGGAGTCAGGGCAATGAGCAGTTCTTC,CATTSGSQGNEQFF
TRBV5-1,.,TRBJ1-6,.,TGCGCCAGCAGCATCACGTACCAAAACTCGGTTATAGGGTTGAGTTCACCCCTCCACTTT,CASSITYQNSVIGLSSPLHF
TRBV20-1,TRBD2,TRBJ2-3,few,TGCAGCACTAGCGGGGGGGGGACAGATACGCAGTATTTT,CSTSGGGTDTQYF
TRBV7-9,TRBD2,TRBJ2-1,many,TGTGCCAGCAGCTTAAGCGCGGGGGGGCCGGTCAATGAGCAGTTCTTC,CASSLSAGGPVNEQFF
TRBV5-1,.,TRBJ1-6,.,TGCGCCAGTCGACGGCCTAATTCACCCCTCCACTTT,CASRRPNSPLHF
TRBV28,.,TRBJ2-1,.,TGTGCCAGCAGTTACCGGGCTCGGGGGCACAATGAGCAGTTCTTC,CASSYRARGHNEQFF
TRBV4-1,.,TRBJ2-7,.,TGCGCCAGCAGCCTTGGTCAGGGAAAGTACGAGCAGTACTTC,CASSLGQGKYEQYF
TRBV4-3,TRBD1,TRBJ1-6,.,TGCGCCAGCAGCCAATCCGGGACAGGGTCAGGTTCACCCCTCCACTTT,CASSQSGTGSGSPLHF
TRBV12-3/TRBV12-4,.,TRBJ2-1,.,TGTGCCAGCAGTTTCAGCGGCACCTACAATGAGCAGTTCTTC,CASSFSGTYNEQFF
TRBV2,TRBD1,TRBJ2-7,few,TGTGCCAGCAGCGGGACAGGGGAAGGTTACGAGCAGTACTTC,CASSGTGEGYEQYF
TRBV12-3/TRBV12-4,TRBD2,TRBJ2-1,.,TGTGCCAGCAGTTTAGAGGAACTAGCGGGCGCCTACAATGAGCAGTTCTTC,CASSLEELAGAYNEQFF
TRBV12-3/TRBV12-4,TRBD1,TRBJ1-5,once,TGTGCCAGCAGTCCCAACAGGGGGCGTGGGCAGCCCCAGCATTTT,CASSPNRGRGQPQHF